The rows below give T cell receptor beta chains drawn from one sample of a study of T cells in Graves' hyperthyroidism and ophthalmopathy. In TCRdb, the multiplex PCR reads were re-called with MiXCR into one record per CDR3 protein. The sample yields a few hundred thousand distinct CDR3 sequences, 35% to 55% seen once. Source material: peripheral blood or thyroid tissue (not recorded which). These receptors were taken from a woman between 18 and 29 years old with Graves' hyperthyroidism. Both conserved end residues are part of each CDR3. The order of the fields is D gene, V gene, J gene, clone size, CDR3 DNA, CDR3 protein. A D gene is named only where the DNA matches it firmly. Rows may omit the clone size; those that give it use once, few, many or a size class.

TRBD2,TRBV7-6,TRBJ2-3,-,TGTGCCAGCAGCTTAGATTCCGGGACTAGCCGCACAGATACGCAGTATTTT,CASSLDSGTSRTDTQYF
TRBD1,TRBV20-1,TRBJ2-1,-,TGCAGTGCTTATACAGGGGGCTGGGATGAGCAGTTCTTC,CSAYTGGWDEQFF
-,TRBV12-3/TRBV12-4,TRBJ2-5,many,TGTGCCAGCAGTTCCCAAGCAGGGGTGGAGACCCAGTACTTC,CASSSQAGVETQYF
TRBD1,TRBV7-2,TRBJ2-7,few,TGTGCCTGGAGCTCGGGACAGGCGATCTACGAGCAGTACTTC,CAWSSGQAIYEQYF
-,TRBV2,TRBJ1-1,-,TGTGCCAGCAGGGACCTAGCGGGTAACACTGAAGCTTTCTTT,CASRDLAGNTEAFF
TRBD2,TRBV20-1,TRBJ2-7,-,TGCAGTGCTAGAGATCTAGCGGGAGCCGACGAGCAGTACTTC,CSARDLAGADEQYF
-,TRBV6-2/TRBV6-3,TRBJ2-7,many,TGTGCCACCAAGTATAAGGGATCCTACGAGCAGTACTTC,CATKYKGSYEQYF
-,TRBV12-3/TRBV12-4,TRBJ2-1,-,TGTGCCAGCAGCCCGGGACCCCAGTCCTACAATGAGCAGTTCTTC,CASSPGPQSYNEQFF
-,TRBV24-1,TRBJ1-1,many,TGTGCCACCAGACAGGGTACAGGCACTGAAGCTTTCTTT,CATRQGTGTEAFF
-,TRBV7-9,TRBJ2-1,-,TGTGCCAGCAGCTTAGTGACTGATCTTACCAATGAGCAGTTCTTC,CASSLVTDLTNEQFF
TRBD1,TRBV9,TRBJ2-7,-,TGTGCCAGCAGCCCCGACGGACAGGGCGCCCTCTACGAGCAGTACTTC,CASSPDGQGALYEQYF
-,TRBV20-1,TRBJ1-4,-,TGCAGTGCTTCGCGTGGGGGAGGTCGGGAAAAACTGTTTTTT,CSASRGGGREKLFF
-,TRBV12-5,TRBJ2-7,once,TGTGCTAGAGATGGCAAGCGGGCCTACGAGCAGTACTTC,CARDGKRAYEQYF
TRBD1,TRBV20-1,TRBJ2-7,many,TGCAGTGCTAGAGAGACAGGGCCCGAGCAGTACTTC,CSARETGPEQYF
-,TRBV14,TRBJ2-7,many,TGTGCCAGCAGCCACTCTTTCGAAGGGCTAAGCGGCACCTACGAGCAGTACTTC,CASSHSFEGLSGTYEQYF
TRBD2,TRBV6-6,TRBJ2-7,many,TGTGCCAGCAGGAGCGGGAACTACGAGCAGTACTTC,CASRSGNYEQYF
TRBD2,TRBV10-1,TRBJ2-1,-,TGCGCCAGCAGTCCTATGGCGGGGGAAGAGGCCTACAATGAGCAGTTCTTC,CASSPMAGEEAYNEQFF
-,TRBV25-1,TRBJ1-5,-,TGTGCCAGCAGTGATCCCAGGGACAATAGCAATCAGCCCCAGCATTTT,CASSDPRDNSNQPQHF
-,TRBV20-1,TRBJ2-7,few,TGCAGTGCGTCGGGACCCGCCGCCTACGAGCAGTACTTC,CSASGPAAYEQYF
TRBD1,TRBV6-6,TRBJ1-2,many,TGTGCCAGCAGTTACGGCACAGGGGGCTATGGCTACACCTTC,CASSYGTGGYGYTF
-,TRBV20-1,TRBJ1-2,many,TGCAGTGCGATAAGGACTAACTATGGCTACACCTTC,CSAIRTNYGYTF
-,TRBV4-1,TRBJ1-2,many,TGCGCCAGCAGCCAAGTCGGAGATAACTATGGCTACACCTTC,CASSQVGDNYGYTF
-,TRBV24-1,TRBJ1-2,many,TGTGCCACCAGTGAATCAGGCGGCTATGGCTACACCTTC,CATSESGGYGYTF
TRBD1,TRBV20-1,TRBJ2-7,many,TGCAGTGCTAGAGATCCCGGATCCGGGACAGGGTCACCCTACGAGCAGTACTTC,CSARDPGSGTGSPYEQYF
-,TRBV6-5,TRBJ1-2,-,TGTGCCAGCAGTTACGTGGGAGAAGACTATGGCTACACCTTC,CASSYVGEDYGYTF
-,TRBV7-3,TRBJ2-7,-,TGTGCCAGCAGCAAAGACAGGGAGGGCGAGCAGTACTTC,CASSKDREGEQYF
-,TRBV29-1,TRBJ2-5,-,TGCAGCGTTGCCAGCAGTACCCGGGGCACGCCAGGAGAGACCCAGTACTTC,CSVASSTRGTPGETQYF